This T cell receptor beta chain was observed in a study of shared clonotypes between healthy human individuals. The method was immunoSEQ multiplex PCR; TCRdb's version includes in-frame clones alone and lacks a portion of them. The data hold roughly 96,000 clones, with over 40% observed a single time. This receptor was obtained from a middle-aged woman in good health. Some clones in this sample may be carry-over from other donors' samples. The specimen sequenced was PBMCs.

The CDR3 DNA sequence: TGTGCCAGCAGCTTAGAGTATTCGAGGGGGCGGTACGAGCAGTACTTC. It encodes CASSLEYSRGRYEQYF. The chain links TRBV7-2 to TRBJ2-7, with 7 bases matching TRBD1. CDR3 length: 16 amino acids. The V gene's germline CDR1 is SGHTA and CDR2 FQGNSA. The V segment lost 1 base and the J segment 4 bases; nucleotides outside the gene matches: 10.